One sample yielded the 29 T cell receptor beta chains listed below, sequenced in a study of T cells in Graves' hyperthyroidism and ophthalmopathy (dated by TCRdb to the late 2010s). The method behind the library was multiplex PCR. Instrument used: Illumina HiSeq 2000. Amplification of TCR beta CDR3 regions was carried out from RNA transcripts. For the first round of RT-PCR on the TCR CDR3, the HTBI primer set was used together with the Qiagen OneStep RT-PCR kit. The raw public reads went through TCRdb reprocessing: fastp at Q25, MiXCR clone calling, in-frame beta chains kept. Identical CDR3 proteins give one entry, which carries the most common genes and DNA. For this sample the table gives about 290,000 distinct CDR3 sequences, of which approximately 15% were detected only once. The ten biggest clones cover roughly 7.7% of the sample. Sequenced input: blood. The receptors derive from a woman aged 35 to 49 with Graves' hyperthyroidism.

This clonotype was counted many times. The chain joins TRBV6-1 to TRBJ1-2, with 8 bases that match TRBD1. The ends lost 6 bases at V and 7 bases at J; junction bases unmatched: 7. Per the germline V gene, CDR1 is MNHNS and CDR2 is SASEGT. The CDR3 is 13 residues long. DNA for the CDR3: TGTGCCAGCAGGCCGGACAGGGTCGGTGGCTACACCTTC. Encoded protein: CASRPDRVGGYTF.

There are a few counts of this clonotype. The chain carries TRBV27 and TRBJ2-1; D is ambiguous. The CDR3 covers 13 residues. CDR1 is MNHEY and CDR2 is SMNVEV in the germline V gene (reference sequence). Between the trimmed V and J ends, which lost 0 bases and 7 bases, there was a span of 7 bases. CDR3 sequence (DNA): TGTGCCAGCAGTTTATCATACAGAAATGAGCAGTTCTTC. Translating gives CASSLSYRNEQFF.

This clonotype has at least ten counts. The rearrangement joins TRBV2 to TRBJ2-1; 7 nucleotides line up with TRBD1. The germline CDR1 and CDR2 sequences are SNHLY and FYNNEI. Trimming removed 7 bases from V and 4 bases from J; junction bases left unmatched: 4. This CDR3 is 13 amino acids long. The CDR3 bases are TGTGCCAGCAATGGACAGGAATACAATGAGCAGTTCTTC. It codes for CASNGQEYNEQFF.

Ten or more counts support this clonotype. The V call is TRBV15, the J call TRBJ1-2; maybe TRBD1 (5 bases). V was pared by 1 base and J by 2 bases, with 5 bases between. The CDR3 length is 13 residues. Germline V gene sequence: CDR1 LNHNV, CDR2 YYDKDF (reference sequence). CDR3 coding DNA: TGTGCCACCAGCAGAGGGACAAACTATGGCTACACCTTC. Translating it yields CATSRGTNYGYTF.

This clonotype was picked up many times. The chain joins TRBV28 to TRBJ2-7; D unresolved. There are 12 residues in the CDR3. CDR1 MDHEN and CDR2 SYDVKM come from the germline V gene. The V end lost 7 bases, the J end lost 6 bases, and 13 bases lay between the germline ends. CDR3 DNA sequence: TGTGCCAGCATCGGAAGTAGAGGCGAGCAGTACTTC. Protein sequence: CASIGSRGEQYF.

This clonotype was counted only a few times. The chain combines TRBV29-1 with TRBJ2-5, with D perhaps given as TRBD1 or TRBD2 (5 bases each). The germline CDR1 and CDR2 sequences are SQVTM and ANQGSEA. Trimming took 6 bases from V and 5 from J, leaving 13 bases between them. This CDR3 region has 12 residues. For the CDR3, the DNA is TGCAGCGTACTAGGGGCCATCGAGACCCAGTACTTC. It yields the protein CSVLGAIETQYF.

This clonotype was observed a handful of times. The chain uses TRBV4-1 and TRBJ2-4; 9 bases line up with TRBD2. CDR1 MGHRA and CDR2 YSYEKL come from the germline V gene. The junction had 4 bases not matched to a gene; V was cut back by 1 base and J by 6 bases. This CDR3 comprises 15 residues. This chain's CDR3 is CASSQAAGGGNIQYF. The CDR3 DNA reads as TGCGCCAGCAGCCAAGCAGCGGGAGGTGGAAACATTCAGTACTTC.

This clonotype was recorded many times. The V and J genes are TRBV10-3 and TRBJ2-4; tentatively, D is TRBD1 (6 bases). V gave up 10 bases and J gave up 5 bases, with 15 bases separating them. Germline loops: CDR1 ENHRY, CDR2 SYGVKD. The length of the CDR3 is 13 residues. Here the CDR3 DNA reads TGTGCCAGTGGGACACCGACCGAAAACATTCAGTACTTC. This codes for CASGTPTENIQYF.

This clonotype has just one count. This likely comes from a read error, as the CDR3 has no conserved phenylalanine or tryptophan at its end. The chain employs TRBV12-3 or TRBV12-4 and TRBJ2-2, with D uncertain. The CDR3 runs 16 residues. CDR3 in amino acids: CAGSHRRRQRVGELFL. Here the CDR3 DNA reads TGTGCCGGCAGTCACCGACGTAGGCAACGGGTCGGGGAGCTGTTTCTT.

This clonotype was observed a few times. The rearrangement links TRBV29-1 to TRBJ2-1; D uncertain. The CDR3 loop spans 10 amino acids. CDR1 is SQVTM and CDR2 is ANQGSEA in the germline V gene. V shed 5 bases and J shed 3 bases, with 2 bases lying between them. CDR3 in amino acids: CSVLYNEQFF. The CDR3 nucleotides are TGCAGCGTTCTCTACAATGAGCAGTTCTTC.

Comments on this clonotype: Mismatch with germline at one junction end may stem from a read error. The chain couples TRBV4-1 to TRBJ2-5; no reliable D call. The germline CDR1 and CDR2 sequences are MGHRA and YSYEKL. This CDR3 has 15 amino acids. This chain's CDR3 is CASRQDRSLQETQYF. The CDR3 DNA is TGCGCCAGCAGGCAAGATCGGTCCCTACAAGAGACCCAGTACTTC.

This clonotype was observed at least ten times. This chain links TRBV6-1 with TRBJ1-5; D not certain. Trimming stripped 4 bases from V and 6 bases from J, with 13 bases between. This CDR3 spans 14 amino acids. The germline CDR1 and CDR2 sequences are MNHNS and SASEGT. CDR3 in amino acids: CASSAIVAGQPQHF. CDR3 nucleotide sequence: TGTGCCAGCAGTGCAATTGTAGCGGGTCAGCCCCAGCATTTT.

This clonotype has ten or more counts. CDR3 bases: TGTGCCAGCAGCCTTGGGAACATTCAGTACTTC. Protein sequence: CASSLGNIQYF. The rearrangement uses TRBV3-1 and TRBJ2-4; D unresolved. This CDR3 has 11 residues. CDR1 is LGHDT, CDR2 YNNKEL, per germline (reference sequence). V lost 4 bases and J 7 bases, leaving 5 bases between the germline ends.

V usage is TRBV11-2 and J usage is TRBJ2-6; D gene ambiguous. CDR3 length: 15 amino acids. The V end was cut by 6 bases, the J end by 1 base, with 10 bases between. CDR1 is SGHAT, CDR2 FQNNGV, per germline. As DNA, the CDR3 is TGTGCCAGCAGTGAATTAGGTTCTGGGGCCAACGTCCTGACTTTC. This codes for CASSELGSGANVLTF.

This clonotype was seen repeatedly, ten times or more. The chain uses TRBV3-1 and TRBJ1-1, with D unclear. Germline CDR1 and CDR2: LGHDT and YNNKEL (reference sequence). The CDR3 contains 13 residues. The V end was cut by 1 base, the J end by 3 bases, with 6 bases between. The DNA for the CDR3 is TGTGCCAGCAGCCAAGTTTCAGACACTGAAGCTTTCTTT. Translated: CASSQVSDTEAFF. The variable domain in full, with the rest retrieved from reference TRBV3-1 and TRBJ1-1, is DTAVSQTPKYLVTQMGNDKSIKCEQNLGHDTMYWYKQDSKKFLKIMFSYNNKELIINETVPNRFSPKSPDKAHLNLHINSLELGDSAVYFCASSQVSDTEAFFGQGTRLTVV.

This clonotype was recorded at least ten times. The chain has TRBV12-3 or TRBV12-4 and TRBJ1-1; 8 positions match TRBD1. CDR3 length equals 14 residues. Germline trimming cut 7 bases from V and 2 bases from J; bases unmatched to any gene: 6. The CDR3 bases are TGTGCCAGCAAGGGACAGGTACTTAACACTGAAGCTTTCTTT. This gives the protein CASKGQVLNTEAFF.

This clonotype was observed at least ten times. The rearrangement joins TRBV28 to TRBJ1-1; D is unclear. V lost 7 bases to trimming and J lost 1 base, with 10 bases between them. Per germline, CDR1 MDHEN and CDR2 SYDVKM. CDR3 size: 13 residues. The CDR3 DNA sequence: TGTGCCAGCACCCTCGACGGGAACACTGAAGCTTTCTTT. Translation gives CASTLDGNTEAFF.

The chain couples TRBV10-3 to TRBJ2-5; D gene ambiguous. Germline assignment: CDR1 ENHRY and CDR2 SYGVKD. This CDR3 contains 13 residues. The ends were cut back, 4 bases at V and 5 bases at J, with 11 bases in the middle. The CDR3 bases are TGTGCCATCAGTGTTACTGCGAGGGAGACCCAGTACTTC. It encodes CAISVTARETQYF.

This clonotype was picked up many times. This rearrangement joins TRBV2 to TRBJ1-2, with TRBD1 matching 8 bases. Per germline, CDR1 SNHLY and CDR2 FYNNEI. With V trimmed by 5 bases and J by 8 bases, 10 bases remained unmatched. CDR3 length equals 14 residues. The CDR3 bases are TGTGCCAGCAGTACCGACAGGGGAATTCAGGGCTACACCTTC. The encoded protein is CASSTDRGIQGYTF.

This clonotype has a count of ten or more. The chain combines TRBV12-3 or TRBV12-4 with TRBJ1-4, with 9 positions matching TRBD1. V trimming: 5 bases; J trimming: 6 bases; junction bases outside the gene matches: 4. The CDR3 extends over 14 amino acids. As DNA, the CDR3 is TGTGCCAGCAGTCCGGGACAGGGTGATGAAAAACTGTTTTTT. Its protein is CASSPGQGDEKLFF.

The chain has TRBV6-1 and TRBJ1-5; 7 bases agree with TRBD1. This CDR3 comprises 14 residues. Germline CDR1 is MNHNS and CDR2 is SASEGT. The V segment lost 5 bases and the J segment 6 bases; nucleotides outside the gene matches: 7. CDR3 in DNA: TGTGCCAGCAGTCAGACAGGGTTGATTCAGCCCCAGCATTTT. Translated, it gives CASSQTGLIQPQHF.

This clonotype was seen at least ten times. V and J are TRBV5-8 and TRBJ2-7; D possibly corresponds to TRBD1 (6 bases). The CDR3 has 16 amino acids. V lost 4 bases and J lost 2, with 19 bases in between. The germline V gene encodes CDR1 SGHTS and CDR2 YDEGEE. DNA of the CDR3: TGTGCCAGCAGCCCACCCGGCAACAGGGCCCCCTACGAGCAGTACTTC. This encodes CASSPPGNRAPYEQYF.

A note on this clonotype: Germline is not matched at one junction end, which may reflect a read error. J is TRBJ2-7 and V is TRBV19; D gene ambiguous. This CDR3 is 16 amino acids long. Germline lookup yields CDR1 LNHDA and CDR2 SQIVND (reference sequence). The CDR3 DNA reads as TGTGCCAGTAGTATGCGCTTCAAGCTCTCAGGCTACGGGCAGTACTTC. Its translation is CASSMRFKLSGYGQYF. The whole variable domain, remainder taken from reference TRBV19 and TRBJ2-7, is DGGITQSPKYLFRKEGQNVTLSCEQNLNHDAMYWYRQDPGQGLRLIYYSQIVNDFQKGDIAEGYSVSREKKESFPLTVTSAQKNPTAFYLCASSMRFKLSGYGQYFGPGTRLTVT.

The chain links TRBV7-2 to TRBJ2-3, with TRBD2 identical over 7 bases. CDR3 size: 18 residues. J gave up 1 base and V 5 bases, and 15 bases lay outside the gene matches. Germline lookup yields CDR1 SGHTA and CDR2 FQGNSA. The CDR3 region has the DNA TGTGCCAGCAGCGCGTTAAGACTAGCTCAAAGAGGCACAGATACGCAGTATTTT. Translated: CASSALRLAQRGTDTQYF.

The V and J genes are TRBV29-1 and TRBJ2-2, with a tentative D call TRBD1 (5 bases). Germline V gene data show CDR1 as SQVTM and CDR2 as ANQGSEA. V was clipped by 7 bases and J by 2 bases, with 14 bases between them. This CDR3 contains 14 residues. CDR3 region: CSAGRGTNTGELFF. Written as DNA, the CDR3 is TGCAGCGCCGGTAGGGGAACAAACACCGGGGAGCTGTTTTTT.

This clonotype was recorded at least ten times. V gene TRBV7-9 combines with J gene TRBJ2-7; D is undetermined. V dropped 0 bases and J dropped 0 bases, with 15 bases sitting between them. Germline V gene data show CDR1 as SEHNR and CDR2 as FQNEAQ (reference sequence). The CDR3 runs to 17 residues. CDR3 nucleotides: TGTGCCAGCAGCTTAGCCGCCAGTAAGTCGAGCTCCTACGAGCAGTACTTC. Translating it yields CASSLAASKSSSYEQYF. Using reference TRBV7-9 and TRBJ2-7 for the parts outside the CDR3, the full variable domain is DTGVSQNPRHKITKRGQNVTFRCDPISEHNRLYWYRQTLGQGPEFLTYFQNEAQLEKSRLLSDRFSAERPKGSFSTLEIQRTEQGDSAMYLCASSLAASKSSSYEQYFGPGTRLTVT.

This chain uses TRBV9 with TRBJ1-1; 7 bases are a match to TRBD1. CDR3 length equals 15 residues. Losses at the gene ends were 3 bases for V and 0 bases for J; bases not matched to a gene: 5. Looked up from germline, CDR1 is SGDLS and CDR2 is YYNGEE. CDR3 loop: CASSAATGVNTEAFF. The DNA for the CDR3 is TGTGCCAGCAGCGCAGCTACAGGGGTGAACACTGAAGCTTTCTTT.

The chain joins TRBV20-1 to TRBJ2-1; TRBD1 agrees at 9 bases. CDR3 length: 13 amino acids. Germline CDR1 DFQATT, CDR2 SNEGSKA (reference sequence). J gave up 3 bases and V 7 bases, and 4 bases lay outside the gene matches. CDR3 amino acids: CSGGTGYYNEQFF. CDR3 nucleotides: TGCAGTGGTGGGACAGGGTACTACAATGAGCAGTTCTTC.

This clonotype was recorded at least ten times. The chain is built from TRBV14 and TRBJ2-5; D is unclear. Per germline, CDR1 SGHDN and CDR2 FVKESK. V lost 0 bases and J 4 bases, leaving 6 bases between the germline ends. The CDR3 extends over 13 amino acids. The CDR3 is CASSQDLRETQYF. CDR3 sequence (DNA): TGTGCCAGCAGCCAAGATCTTCGAGAGACCCAGTACTTC.